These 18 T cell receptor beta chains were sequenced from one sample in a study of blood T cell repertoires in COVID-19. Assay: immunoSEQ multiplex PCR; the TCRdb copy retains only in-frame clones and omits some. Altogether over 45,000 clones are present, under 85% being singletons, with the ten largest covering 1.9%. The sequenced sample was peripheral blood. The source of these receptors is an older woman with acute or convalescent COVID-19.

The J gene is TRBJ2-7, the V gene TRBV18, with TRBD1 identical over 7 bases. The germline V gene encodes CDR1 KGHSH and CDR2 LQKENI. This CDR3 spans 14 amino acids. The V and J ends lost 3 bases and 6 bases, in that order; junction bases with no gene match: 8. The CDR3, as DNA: TGTGCCAGCTCACCTAAGGAACAGGGGTCCGAGCAGTACTTC. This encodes CASSPKEQGSEQYF.

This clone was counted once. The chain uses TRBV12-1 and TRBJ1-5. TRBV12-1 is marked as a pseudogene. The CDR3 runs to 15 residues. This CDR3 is CASSFAPGVGQPQHF. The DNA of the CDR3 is TGTGCCAGCAGCTTTGCGCCGGGGGTCGGTCAGCCCCAGCATTTT.

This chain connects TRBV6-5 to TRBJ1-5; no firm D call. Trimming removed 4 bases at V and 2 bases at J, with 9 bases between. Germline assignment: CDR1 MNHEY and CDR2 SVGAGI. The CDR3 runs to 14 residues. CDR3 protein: CASSLPVRNQPQHF. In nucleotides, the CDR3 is TGTGCCAGCAGTTTGCCAGTCCGCAATCAGCCCCAGCATTTT.

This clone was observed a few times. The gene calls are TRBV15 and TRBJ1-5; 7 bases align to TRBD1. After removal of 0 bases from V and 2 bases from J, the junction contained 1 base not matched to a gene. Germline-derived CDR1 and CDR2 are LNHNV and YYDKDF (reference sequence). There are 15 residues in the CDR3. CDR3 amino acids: CATSRDGQGNQPQHF. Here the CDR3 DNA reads TGTGCCACCAGCAGAGATGGACAGGGCAATCAGCCCCAGCATTTT.

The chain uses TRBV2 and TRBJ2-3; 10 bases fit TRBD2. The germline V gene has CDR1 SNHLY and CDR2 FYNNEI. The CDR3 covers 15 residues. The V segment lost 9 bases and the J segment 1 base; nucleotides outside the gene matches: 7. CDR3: CASFLAGDRTDTQYF. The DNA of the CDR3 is TGTGCCAGTTTTCTAGCGGGAGATCGCACAGATACGCAGTATTTT.

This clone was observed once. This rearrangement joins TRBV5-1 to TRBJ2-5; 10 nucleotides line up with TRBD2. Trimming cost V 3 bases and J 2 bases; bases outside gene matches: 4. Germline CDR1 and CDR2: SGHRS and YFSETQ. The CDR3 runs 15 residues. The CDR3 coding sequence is TGCGCCAGCAGCTGGACTAGCGGACGGCAAGAGACCCAGTACTTC. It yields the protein CASSWTSGRQETQYF.

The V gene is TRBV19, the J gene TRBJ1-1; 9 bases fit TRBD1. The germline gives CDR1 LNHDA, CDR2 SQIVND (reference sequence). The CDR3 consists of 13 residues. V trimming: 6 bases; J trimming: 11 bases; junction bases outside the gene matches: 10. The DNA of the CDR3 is TGTGCCAGTAGCCCCGGGACAGGGAGGATGGCTTTCTTT. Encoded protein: CASSPGTGRMAFF.

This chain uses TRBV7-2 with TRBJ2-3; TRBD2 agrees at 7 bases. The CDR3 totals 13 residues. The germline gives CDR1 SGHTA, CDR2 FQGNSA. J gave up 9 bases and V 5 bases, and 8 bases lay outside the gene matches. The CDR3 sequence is CASSRLGTITQYF. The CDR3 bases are TGTGCCAGCAGCCGGCTCGGGACTATCACGCAGTATTTT.

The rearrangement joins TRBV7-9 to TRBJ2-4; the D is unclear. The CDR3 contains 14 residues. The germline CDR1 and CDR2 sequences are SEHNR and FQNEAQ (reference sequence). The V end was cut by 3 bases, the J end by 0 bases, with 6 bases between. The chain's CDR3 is CASSLAQAKNIQYF. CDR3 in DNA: TGTGCCAGCAGCTTGGCACAAGCCAAAAACATTCAGTACTTC.

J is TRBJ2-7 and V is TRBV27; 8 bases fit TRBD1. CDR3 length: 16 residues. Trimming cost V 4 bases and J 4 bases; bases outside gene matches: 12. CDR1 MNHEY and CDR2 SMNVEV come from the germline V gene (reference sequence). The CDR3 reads CASSSTRTGTLYEQYF. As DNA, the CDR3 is TGTGCCAGCAGTTCCACTCGGACAGGGACCTTATACGAGCAGTACTTC.

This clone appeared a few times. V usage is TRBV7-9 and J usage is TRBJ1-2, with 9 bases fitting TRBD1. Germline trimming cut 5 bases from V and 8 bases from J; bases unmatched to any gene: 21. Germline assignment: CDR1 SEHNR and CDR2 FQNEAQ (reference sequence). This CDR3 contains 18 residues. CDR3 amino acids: CASSRAGQGFGPYRGYTF. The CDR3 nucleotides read TGTGCCAGCAGCCGTGCGGGACAGGGATTCGGCCCTTATAGGGGCTACACCTTC.

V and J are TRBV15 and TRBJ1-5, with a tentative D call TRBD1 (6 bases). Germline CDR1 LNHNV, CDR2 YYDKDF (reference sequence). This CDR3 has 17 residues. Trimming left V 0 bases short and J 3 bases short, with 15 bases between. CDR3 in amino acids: CATSRDFGTGFNQPQHF. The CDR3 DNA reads TGTGCCACCAGCAGAGATTTCGGCACAGGGTTCAATCAGCCCCAGCATTTT.

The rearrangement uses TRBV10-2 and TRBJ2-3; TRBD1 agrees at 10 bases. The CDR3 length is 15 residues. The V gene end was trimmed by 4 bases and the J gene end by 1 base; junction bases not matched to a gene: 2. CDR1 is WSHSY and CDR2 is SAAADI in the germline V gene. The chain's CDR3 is CASSVGTGGTDTQYF. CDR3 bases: TGCGCCAGCAGTGTTGGGACAGGGGGCACAGATACGCAGTATTTT.

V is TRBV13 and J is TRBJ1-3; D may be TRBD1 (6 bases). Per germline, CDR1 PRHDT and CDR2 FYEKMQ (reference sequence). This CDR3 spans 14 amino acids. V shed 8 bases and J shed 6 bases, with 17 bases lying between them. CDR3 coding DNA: TGTGCCAGCGGCCTCCGGACAGTCTCAAACACCATATATTTT. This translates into CASGLRTVSNTIYF.

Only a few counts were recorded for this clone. This chain's CDR3 is CASSPPRGGTEAFF. The CDR3 DNA is TGTGCCAGCAGCCCTCCGAGGGGGGGCACTGAAGCTTTCTTT. The chain is built from TRBV3-1 (or the pseudogene TRBV3-2) and TRBJ1-1; D is possibly TRBD1 (6 bases). The V gene's germline CDR1 is LGHDT and CDR2 YNNKEL (reference sequence). Trimming took 4 bases from V and 4 from J, leaving 13 bases between them. This CDR3 has 14 residues.

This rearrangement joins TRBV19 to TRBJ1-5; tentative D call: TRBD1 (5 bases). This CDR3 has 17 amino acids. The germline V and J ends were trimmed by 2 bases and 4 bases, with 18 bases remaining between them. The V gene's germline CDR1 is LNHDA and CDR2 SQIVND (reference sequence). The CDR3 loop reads CASSIQAYRRGNQPQHF. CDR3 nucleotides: TGTGCCAGTAGTATACAGGCGTACAGGCGGGGGAATCAGCCCCAGCATTTT.

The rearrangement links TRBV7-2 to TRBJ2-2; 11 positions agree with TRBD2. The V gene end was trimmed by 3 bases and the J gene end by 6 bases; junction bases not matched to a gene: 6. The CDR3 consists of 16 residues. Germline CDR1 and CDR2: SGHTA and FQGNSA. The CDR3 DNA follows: TGTGCCAGCAGCTTCGTTAGCGGGGGGGCCGCCGGGGAGCTGTTTTTT. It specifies CASSFVSGGAAGELFF.

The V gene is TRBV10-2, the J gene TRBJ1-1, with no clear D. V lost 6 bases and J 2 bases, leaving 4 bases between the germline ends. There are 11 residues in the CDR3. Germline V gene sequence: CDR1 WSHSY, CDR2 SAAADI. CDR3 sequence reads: CASRANTEAFF. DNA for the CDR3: TGCGCCAGCAGGGCTAACACTGAAGCTTTCTTT.